A selection of T cell receptor beta chains follows, all from one sample in a study of lymphopenia after photon versus proton radiotherapy. Produced via immunoSEQ multiplex PCR; TCRdb's table is partial and in-frame only. The repertoire holds about 39,000 clones, about 94% seen once, with 15% in the top ten. The sequenced sample was peripheral blood, obtained from a patient treated with photon-based radiotherapy. The receptor source for this set is a man in his 60s with cholangiocarcinoma. Each CDR3 is given without its conserved first and last residue.

v_call	j_call	cdr3_aa
TRBV18	TRBJ2-1	ASSSNSGGDYNEQF
TRBV6-5	TRBJ1-1	ASDHVRGVSEAF
TRBV28	TRBJ2-3	ASCSPQTDTQY
TRBV5-4	TRBJ2-5	ASGQGEETQY
TRBV9	TRBJ2-1	ASSVTLTGNEQF
TRBV11-2	TRBJ2-1	ASSLVELHYNEQF
TRBV4-1	TRBJ1-3	ASSQGQGSGNTIY
TRBV7-2	TRBJ1-1	ASSLNRGPEAF
TRBV2	TRBJ2-5	ASSINSFAQY
TRBV2	TRBJ2-3	ASKEGLLTDTQY
TRBV28	TRBJ1-3	ASSPLQGLSGNTIY
TRBV6-6	TRBJ1-4	ASSYGRGVAEKLF
TRBV5-1	TRBJ1-2	ASSLELGLHGYT
TRBV28	TRBJ1-4	ASRRTGVEEKLF
TRBV2	TRBJ1-1	ASSVGTQLYEAF
TRBV5-1	TRBJ2-3	ASSSPGSTDTQY
TRBV4-2	TRBJ2-2	ASSQREPGELF
TRBV18	TRBJ2-2	ASSAGATDTGELF
TRBV19	TRBJ2-2	ASSTPSGTANTGELF
TRBV5-8	TRBJ2-5	ASSLGLATETQY
TRBV19	TRBJ1-5	ASSMQVNQPQH
TRBV5-6	TRBJ2-5	ASSSRTGAQETQY
TRBV18	TRBJ1-1	ASSPTQGRTEAF
TRBV2	TRBJ2-2	ASRDDRGMGTGELF
TRBV27	TRBJ1-1	ASRTGTGGSASPWEAF
TRBV4-2	TRBJ2-3	ASSPREGDAQY
TRBV11-3	TRBJ1-1	ASSLHASNTEAF
TRBV11-2	TRBJ2-7	ASSLDVGSIEQY
TRBV4-3	TRBJ2-1	ASSQDVGGADNEQF
TRBV5-1	TRBJ2-2	ASSLEGSGELF
TRBV2	TRBJ2-1	ASRRTGELYNEQF
TRBV7-9	TRBJ2-5	ASSQPGSETQY
TRBV7-2	TRBJ1-2	ASSLQGQNYGYT
TRBV7-8	TRBJ1-1	ASSPLRVGNTEAF
TRBV5-4	TRBJ2-2	ASSYRPGLGGELF
TRBV19	TRBJ1-5	ASSIANPGAYQPQH
TRBV11-2	TRBJ1-1	ASSSFPRGNTEAF
TRBV19	TRBJ2-3	ASSGPGQALTDTQY
TRBV5-5	TRBJ2-2	ASSWTGTAGELF
TRBV6-5	TRBJ1-5	ASSYTGAQDQPQH
TRBV7-2	TRBJ2-5	ASSIRARGVRETQY
TRBV11-3	TRBJ1-1	ASSLAGGNTEAF
TRBV18	TRBJ2-1	ASSPLMRTSGKNEQF
TRBV18	TRBJ2-5	ASSRIPTGAGETQY
TRBV27	TRBJ1-1	ASSSHGSGTEAF
TRBV5-1	TRBJ1-5	ASSLGGANQPQH
TRBV28	TRBJ2-3	ASSPGGGRYTDTQY
TRBV5-1	TRBJ1-1	ASSLGSGLNTEAF
TRBV2	TRBJ1-1	ASSGDAAGATEAF
TRBV5-4	TRBJ2-3	ASSSEGTDTQY
TRBV10-3	TRBJ2-5	AISESSQPETQY
TRBV9	TRBJ2-5	ASSVDGRPQLETQY
TRBV6-5	TRBJ2-1	ASSSRLAGGYEQF